This entry is about one TCR beta chain. A much larger clonotype is one base distant, so this may be a read error. This sample is part of a study of blood T cells in healthy people across ages. The CDR3 is 13 amino acids. The germline gives CDR1 MNHEY, CDR2 SVGAGI. The use of a sample-barcoded 5' primer and a J-beta primer mix characterized a second PCR of roughly 7 to 11 cycles. TCRdb ran MiXCR on the 5' RACE reads and lists one entry per CDR3 protein. Among 800,000 to 950,000 distinct CDR3 sequences listed, almost 30% were seen once. The same data also went into a second study, on T cells of mothers and their children.

The source material was blood. This clonotype was sampled from a woman between 40 and 50 years old in good health. V gene TRBV6-5 combines with J gene TRBJ1-2; 7 bases map to TRBD1. The CDR3 here is CASSYLTGDGFTF. The CDR3 DNA follows: TGTGCCAGCAGTTACCTCACAGGGGATGGCTTCACCTTC.